Presented here are 9 T cell receptor beta chains from one specimen sequenced in a study of PD-1 blockade in classical Hodgkin lymphoma. The data were produced by immunoSEQ multiplex PCR, yet TCRdb's version contains in-frame clones alone and is incomplete. Here the sample spans approximately 8,000 clones, about 81% being singletons. Exposure to brentuximab vedotin varied, and each patient had relapsed following autologous stem cell transplantation. Sequences were derived from peripheral blood mononuclear cells (PBMCs), sampled at baseline. The receptor set was obtained from a human donor with classical Hodgkin lymphoma.

In its sample, this clone was seen a few times. V and J are TRBV28 and TRBJ2-7; the match to TRBD1 covers 8 bases. The CDR3 has 16 residues. V shed 3 bases, J shed 2 bases, and the junction held 9 bases outside the gene matches. Germline V gives CDR1 MDHEN, CDR2 SYDVKM. The CDR3 here is CASSFIGTGSTYEQYF. CDR3 nucleotide sequence: TGTGCCAGCAGTTTCATAGGGACAGGCAGTACCTACGAGCAGTACTTC.

The rearrangement uses TRBV6-5 and TRBJ1-1, with D tentatively TRBD1 (5 bases). The CDR3 covers 14 residues. Trimming took 5 bases from V and 1 from J, leaving 11 bases between them. The V gene's germline CDR1 is MNHEY and CDR2 SVGAGI. The CDR3 is CASSPVGGNTEAFF. For the CDR3, the DNA is TGTGCCAGCAGTCCAGTGGGGGGGAACACTGAAGCTTTCTTT.

The rearrangement uses TRBV11-1 and TRBJ2-1, with D hard to call. V was clipped by 1 base and J by 5 bases, with 6 bases between them. CDR1 is SGHAT, CDR2 FQDESV, per germline (reference sequence). This CDR3 spans 13 amino acids. The CDR3 spells CASSLGRHNEQFF. The DNA for the CDR3 is TGTGCCAGCAGCTTAGGGCGACACAATGAGCAGTTCTTC.

The chain combines TRBV7-8 with TRBJ2-1; 10 bases map to TRBD2. V gave up 3 bases and J gave up 2 bases; unmatched junction bases: 7. The CDR3 contains 17 residues. Germline values: CDR1 SGHVS, CDR2 FQNEAQ. The CDR3 region is CASSLASGRRTYNEQFF. Written as DNA, the CDR3 is TGTGCCAGCAGCTTGGCTAGCGGGAGACGGACCTACAATGAGCAGTTCTTC.

The chain recombines TRBV6-6 with TRBJ1-2; 11 nucleotides agree with TRBD1. CDR1 and CDR2 from the germline V gene are MNHNY and SVGAGI (reference sequence). The CDR3 length is 12 residues. V lost 7 bases, J lost 8 bases, and 3 bases stayed unmatched. Here the CDR3 reads CASTGQGGGYTF. CDR3 coding DNA: TGTGCCAGCACGGGACAGGGGGGCGGCTACACCTTC.

V gene TRBV5-3 combines with J gene TRBJ2-7; D possibly matches TRBD1 or TRBD2 (5 bases each). TRBV5-3 is classed as an ORF, of uncertain function. The CDR3 contains 12 residues. The ends were cut back, 3 bases at V and 2 bases at J, with 6 bases in the middle. The CDR3, as DNA: TGTGCCAGAAGCTGGGGGACCTACGAGCAGTACTTC. Protein: CARSWGTYEQYF.

This sequence joins TRBV9 and TRBJ2-1, with D hard to call. This CDR3 is 13 amino acids long. V dropped 4 bases and J dropped 4 bases, with 9 bases sitting between them. CDR1 is SGDLS, CDR2 YYNGEE, per germline. The CDR3 coding sequence is TGTGCCAGCAGCCTAGACTCTTACAATGAGCAGTTCTTC. This gives the protein CASSLDSYNEQFF.

The chain employs TRBV4-3 and TRBJ2-1, with D unclear. There are 12 residues in the CDR3. CDR1 and CDR2 from the germline V gene are LGHNA and YSLEER. With 0 bases removed from V and 5 bases from J, the gap between germline ends came to 2 bases. The CDR3 DNA sequence: TGCGCCAGCAGCCAAGATAACAATGAGCAGTTCTTC. It translates to CASSQDNNEQFF.

CDR3 region: CASSRDSKQETQYF. CDR3 coding DNA: TGCGCCAGCAGCAGAGACAGCAAGCAAGAGACCCAGTACTTC. The chain is built from TRBV5-1 and TRBJ2-5; D might be TRBD1 (5 bases). The CDR3 is 14 residues long. The germline V gene encodes CDR1 SGHRS and CDR2 YFSETQ. Trimming pared 4 bases from V and 2 bases from J, leaving 12 bases between. Supplemented by reference TRBV5-1 and TRBJ2-5, the full variable domain reads KAGVTQTPRYLIKTRGQQVTLSCSPISGHRSVSWYQQTPGQGLQFLFEYFSETQRNKGNFPGRFSGRQFSNSRSEMNVSTLELGDSALYLCASSRDSKQETQYFGPGTRLLVL.